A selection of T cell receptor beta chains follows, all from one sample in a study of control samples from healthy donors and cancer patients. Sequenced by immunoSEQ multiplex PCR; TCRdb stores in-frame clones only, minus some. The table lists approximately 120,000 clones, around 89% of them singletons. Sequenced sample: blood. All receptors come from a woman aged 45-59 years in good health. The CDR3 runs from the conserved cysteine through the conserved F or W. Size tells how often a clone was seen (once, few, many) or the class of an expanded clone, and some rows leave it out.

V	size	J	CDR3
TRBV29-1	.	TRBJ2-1	CSVKVEQFF
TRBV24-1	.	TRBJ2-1	CATSVQRGSVNEQFF
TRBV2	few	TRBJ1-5	CASSETTLNQPQHF
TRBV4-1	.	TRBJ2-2	CASSHRAMDTGELFF
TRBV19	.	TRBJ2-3	CASSSDTQYF
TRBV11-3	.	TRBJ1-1	CASSPGTGGVAFF
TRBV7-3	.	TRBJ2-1	CASSLTAGVADEQFF
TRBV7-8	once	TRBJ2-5	CASSERRDRQETQYF
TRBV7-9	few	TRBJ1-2	CASNLPGSLDGYTF
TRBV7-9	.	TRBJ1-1	CASSSPGWGALVEAFF
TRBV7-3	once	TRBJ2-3	CASSKTSGGTDTQYF
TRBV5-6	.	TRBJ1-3	CASSFPSSGNTIYF
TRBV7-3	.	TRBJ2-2	CASSLTSREAGELFF
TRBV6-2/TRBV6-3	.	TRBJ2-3	CASSYLGGAGSDTQYF
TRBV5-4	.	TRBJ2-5	CASSPGGGLSETQYF
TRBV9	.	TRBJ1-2	CASSRAGANYGYTF
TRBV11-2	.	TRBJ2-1	CASSLGASGGNEQFF
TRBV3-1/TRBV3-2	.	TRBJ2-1	CASSHELGGWDEQFF
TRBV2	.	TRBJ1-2	CASTQSPNYGYTF
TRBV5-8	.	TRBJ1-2	CASSSGTSDYGYTF
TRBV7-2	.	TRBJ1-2	CASSLVGDYGYTF
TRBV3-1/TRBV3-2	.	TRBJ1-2	CASSRDRGLSSYGYTF
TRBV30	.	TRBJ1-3	CAWSEGTGVGNTIYF
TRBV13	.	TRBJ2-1	CASSARDSNEQFF
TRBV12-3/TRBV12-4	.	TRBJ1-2	CASSFRANYGYTF
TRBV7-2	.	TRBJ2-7	CASSVTGLGYEQYF
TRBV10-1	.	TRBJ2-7	CASSSKAGTAAHEQYF
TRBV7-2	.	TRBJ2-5	CASSLVTVGVETQYF
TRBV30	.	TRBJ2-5	CAWYNKGQKETQYF
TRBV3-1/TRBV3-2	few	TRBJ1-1	CASSQDGGTGGAFF
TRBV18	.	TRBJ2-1	CASSPEKGSYNEQFF
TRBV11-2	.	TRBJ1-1	CASSFEAYTEAFF
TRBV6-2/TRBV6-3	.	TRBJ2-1	CASSYSTGQGLDEQFF
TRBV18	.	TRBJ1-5	CASSQQGDQPQHF
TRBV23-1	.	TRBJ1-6	CASSREGVFYNSPLHF
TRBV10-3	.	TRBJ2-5	CAISESSQETQYF
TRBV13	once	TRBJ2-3	CASSSGLAGDLDTQYF
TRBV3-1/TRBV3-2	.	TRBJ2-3	CASSQGGSRNTQYF
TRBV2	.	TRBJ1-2	CATQGYTF
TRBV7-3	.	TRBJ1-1	CASSFWTGGSEAFF
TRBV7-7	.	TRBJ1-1	CASSREGGDTEAFF
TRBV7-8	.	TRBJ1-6	CASSQGRHSPLHF
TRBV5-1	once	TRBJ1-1	CASSLAAGMNTEAFF
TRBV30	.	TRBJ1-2	CAWSVAGYYGYTF
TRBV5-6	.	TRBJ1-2	CASSEPGGPYGYTF
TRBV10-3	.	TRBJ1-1	CAISAGVGTEAFF
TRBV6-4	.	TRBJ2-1	CASSAGQGHNEQFF
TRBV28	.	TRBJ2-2	CASSLQKDTGELFF
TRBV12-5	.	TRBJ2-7	CASGGQRQGGGEQYF
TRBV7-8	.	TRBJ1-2	CASSRETAFFGYTF
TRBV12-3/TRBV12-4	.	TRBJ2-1	CASSLAPGGEQFF
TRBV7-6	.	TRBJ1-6	CASSLGSGGDSPLHF
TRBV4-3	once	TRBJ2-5	CASSQDKAGETQYF
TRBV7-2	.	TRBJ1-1	CASSAGGRPFAEAFF
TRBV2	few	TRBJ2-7	CASSPDSRFYEQYF
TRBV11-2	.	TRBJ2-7	CASRPTSGGAYEQYF
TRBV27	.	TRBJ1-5	CASSSRGGNQPQHF
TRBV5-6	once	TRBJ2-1	CASQRLRVAQFF
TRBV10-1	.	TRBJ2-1	CASSEGSTSYNEQFF
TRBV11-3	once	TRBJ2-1	CASSSSGGAYNEQFF